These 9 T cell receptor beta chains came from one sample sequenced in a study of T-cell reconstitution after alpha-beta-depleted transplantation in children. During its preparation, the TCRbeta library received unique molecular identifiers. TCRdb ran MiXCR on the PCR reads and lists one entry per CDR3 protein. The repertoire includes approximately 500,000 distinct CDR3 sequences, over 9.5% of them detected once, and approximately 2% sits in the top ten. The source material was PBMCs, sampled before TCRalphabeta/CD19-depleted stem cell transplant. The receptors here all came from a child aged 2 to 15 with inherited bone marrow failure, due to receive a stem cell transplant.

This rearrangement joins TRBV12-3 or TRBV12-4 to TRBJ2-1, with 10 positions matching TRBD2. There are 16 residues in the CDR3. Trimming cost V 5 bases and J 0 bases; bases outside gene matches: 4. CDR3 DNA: TGTGCCAGCAGTCACGCTAGCGGGAGCTCCTACAATGAGCAGTTCTTC. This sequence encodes CASSHASGSSYNEQFF.

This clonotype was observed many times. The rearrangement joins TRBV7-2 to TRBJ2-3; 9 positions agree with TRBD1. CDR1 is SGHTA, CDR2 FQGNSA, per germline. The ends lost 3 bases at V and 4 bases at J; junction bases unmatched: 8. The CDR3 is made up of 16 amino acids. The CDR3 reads CASSLVSGQGADTQYF. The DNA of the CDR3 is TGTGCCAGCAGCTTGGTCTCGGGACAGGGAGCAGATACGCAGTATTTT.

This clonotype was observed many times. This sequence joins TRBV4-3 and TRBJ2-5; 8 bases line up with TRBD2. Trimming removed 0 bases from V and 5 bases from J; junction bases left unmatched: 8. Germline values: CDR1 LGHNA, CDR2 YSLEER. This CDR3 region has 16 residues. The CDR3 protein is CASSQDLRLAGETQYF. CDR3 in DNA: TGCGCCAGCAGCCAAGATCTACGGCTAGCGGGCGAGACCCAGTACTTC.

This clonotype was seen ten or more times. CDR3 DNA sequence: TGTGCCAGCAGCATCACCGGAGGGACAGGGGGTGAAAAACTGTTTTTT. Translated: CASSITGGTGGEKLFF. This sequence joins TRBV12-3 or TRBV12-4 and TRBJ1-4, with 11 bases fitting TRBD1. This CDR3 is built from 16 residues. With V trimmed by 6 bases and J by 7 bases, 10 bases remained unmatched.

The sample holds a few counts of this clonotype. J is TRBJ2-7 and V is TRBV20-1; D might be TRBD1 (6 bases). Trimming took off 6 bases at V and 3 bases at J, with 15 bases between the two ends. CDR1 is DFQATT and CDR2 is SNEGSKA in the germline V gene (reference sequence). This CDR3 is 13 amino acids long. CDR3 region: CSASAGDLYEQYF. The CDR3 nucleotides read TGCAGTGCGAGCGCAGGGGACCTCTACGAGCAGTACTTC.

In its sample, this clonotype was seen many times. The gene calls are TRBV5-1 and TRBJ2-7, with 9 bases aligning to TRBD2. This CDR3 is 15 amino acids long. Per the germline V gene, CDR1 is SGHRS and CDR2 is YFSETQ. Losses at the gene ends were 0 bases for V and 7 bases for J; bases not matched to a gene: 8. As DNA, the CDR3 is TGCGCCAGCAGCTTGGGTTTAGCGGGAGTCTGGGAGCAGTACTTC. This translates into CASSLGLAGVWEQYF.

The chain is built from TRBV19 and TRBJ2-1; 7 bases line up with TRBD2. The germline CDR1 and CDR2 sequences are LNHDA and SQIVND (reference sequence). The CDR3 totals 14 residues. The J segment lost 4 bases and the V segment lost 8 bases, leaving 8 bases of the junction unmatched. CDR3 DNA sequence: TGTGCCAGTCGCCGTAGTAGCGGGTACAATGAGCAGTTCTTC. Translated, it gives CASRRSSGYNEQFF.

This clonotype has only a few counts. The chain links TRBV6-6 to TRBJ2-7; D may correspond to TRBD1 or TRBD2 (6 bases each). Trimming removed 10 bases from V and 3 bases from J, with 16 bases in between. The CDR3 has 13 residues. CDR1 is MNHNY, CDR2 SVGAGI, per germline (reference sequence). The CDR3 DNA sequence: TGTGCCATAGCCTTGGAGGGGGTCTACGAGCAGTACTTC. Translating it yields CAIALEGVYEQYF.

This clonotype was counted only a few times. This CDR3 is CATSEGGQTDTQYF. The CDR3 DNA reads TGTGCCACCAGTGAGGGGGGACAGACAGATACGCAGTATTTT. The chain couples TRBV24-1 to TRBJ2-3, with D possibly matching TRBD1 (7 bases). The CDR3 contains 14 residues. Germline lookup yields CDR1 KGHDR and CDR2 SFDVKD. V shed 4 bases and J shed 3 bases, with 10 bases lying between them.